Following are 30 T cell receptor beta chains from one sample sequenced in a study of T cells in Graves' hyperthyroidism and ophthalmopathy. RNA transcripts gave rise to amplified TCR beta CDR3 regions. During a first-round RT-PCR of the TCR CDR3, the HTBI primer set was used. MiXCR was run by TCRdb on the multiplex PCR reads, yielding one entry per CDR3 protein. Of hundreds of thousands of distinct CDR3 sequences in the sample, about two fifths were seen once. Sequenced material: blood. These receptor sequences come from a man aged 18 to 35 with Graves' hyperthyroidism.

At least ten counts were recorded for this clonotype. The chain uses TRBV7-2 and TRBJ1-4; D unresolved. The germline V and J ends were trimmed by 1 base and 6 bases, with 12 bases remaining between them. CDR1 and CDR2 from the germline V gene are SGHTA and FQGNSA. The CDR3 is made up of 15 amino acids. CDR3 coding DNA: TGTGCCAGCAGCTTAGATGGAGGGAGGGATGAAAAACTGTTTTTT. Residues: CASSLDGGRDEKLFF.

The CDR3 loop is CASSAPGTDQETQYF. The CDR3 DNA sequence: TGTGCCAGCAGTGCTCCCGGGACAGATCAAGAGACCCAGTACTTC. This chain uses TRBV25-1 with TRBJ2-5, with 7 nucleotides matching TRBD1. The junction had 7 bases not matched to a gene; V was cut back by 4 bases and J by 2 bases. This CDR3 region has 15 residues. The V gene's germline CDR1 is MGHDK and CDR2 SYGVNS.

This CDR3 is CASSWEGTGFDEQYF. CDR3 nucleotides: TGTGCCAGCAGCTGGGAAGGGACAGGGTTCGACGAGCAGTACTTC. The rearrangement links TRBV5-6 to TRBJ2-7; 9 bases agree with TRBD1. V was pared by 3 bases and J by 5 bases, with 9 bases of the junction left unmatched. The CDR3 totals 15 residues. CDR1 SGHDT and CDR2 YYEEEE come from the germline V gene.

At least ten counts were recorded for this clonotype. The chain combines TRBV29-1 with TRBJ2-5; D is perhaps TRBD1 or TRBD2 (7 bases each). V lost 0 bases to trimming and J lost 5 bases, with 13 bases between them. The CDR3 has 14 amino acids. From germline, CDR1 is SQVTM and CDR2 ANQGSEA. The CDR3 loop reads CSVEDVQGGETQYF. In DNA, the CDR3 is TGCAGCGTTGAAGATGTGCAGGGGGGGGAGACCCAGTACTTC.

This clonotype turned up a few times. V usage is TRBV7-3 and J usage is TRBJ2-2; the D is unclear. V lost 1 base, J lost 0 bases, and 15 bases lay in between. Germline lookup yields CDR1 SGHTA and CDR2 FQGTGA. The CDR3 consists of 18 residues. CDR3 sequence (DNA): TGTGCCAGCAGCTTAAGTAGCCCTTTGCTGGCGAACACCGGGGAGCTGTTTTTT. The encoded protein is CASSLSSPLLANTGELFF.

The J gene is TRBJ2-1, the V gene TRBV2, with a weak D call TRBD2 (5 bases). The CDR3 length is 11 residues. CDR1 SNHLY and CDR2 FYNNEI come from the germline V gene. Trimming took off 7 bases at V and 14 bases at J, with 15 bases between the two ends. CDR3 nucleotides: TGTGCCAGCATCTCTTACGAGCGGAAGTTCTTC. Translation: CASISYERKFF.

The sample holds many counts of this clonotype. The V gene is TRBV19, the J gene TRBJ1-4, with a tentative D call TRBD1 (5 bases). The CDR3 has 14 residues. The germline gives CDR1 LNHDA, CDR2 SQIVND (reference sequence). Trimming left V 3 bases short and J 7 bases short, with 12 bases between. The CDR3 loop reads CASSIGHVGEKLFF. DNA of the CDR3: TGTGCCAGTAGTATCGGACATGTCGGTGAAAAACTGTTTTTT. The variable domain in full, completed from reference TRBV19 and TRBJ1-4, reads DGGITQSPKYLFRKEGQNVTLSCEQNLNHDAMYWYRQDPGQGLRLIYYSQIVNDFQKGDIAEGYSVSREKKESFPLTVTSAQKNPTAFYLCASSIGHVGEKLFFGSGTQLSVL.

The sample holds many counts of this clonotype. The V and J genes are TRBV9 and TRBJ1-1; 8 bases map to TRBD1. The germline V gene has CDR1 SGDLS and CDR2 YYNGEE. V lost 3 bases to trimming and J lost 4 bases; unmatched junction nucleotides: 2. The CDR3 has 13 amino acids. The CDR3 loop is CASSAGGGTEAFF. The CDR3, as DNA: TGTGCCAGCAGCGCAGGGGGCGGCACTGAAGCTTTCTTT.

A note on this clonotype: A much larger clone sits a single nucleotide away, making a read error possible. CDR3 protein: CASSARTANYGYTF. CDR3 DNA: TGTGCCAGCAGCGCCAGGACAGCTAACTATGGCTACACCTTC. The V gene is TRBV14, the J gene TRBJ1-2, with D possibly being TRBD1 (6 bases). The germline V and J ends were trimmed by 5 bases and 0 bases, with 10 bases remaining between them. This CDR3 is 14 amino acids long. The germline V gene has CDR1 SGHDN and CDR2 FVKESK.

This clonotype was picked up many times. The rearrangement joins TRBV7-9 to TRBJ2-7; D tentatively reads TRBD1 or TRBD2 (5 bases each). The V end lost 7 bases, the J end lost 0 bases, and 7 bases lay between the germline ends. Germline V gives CDR1 SEHNR, CDR2 FQNEAQ (reference sequence). The CDR3 runs to 12 residues. CDR3 sequence: CASMGTSYEQYF. DNA for the CDR3: TGTGCCAGCATGGGGACCTCCTACGAGCAGTACTTC.

This clonotype was picked up a small number of times. The chain has TRBV2 and TRBJ1-5; weak D call: TRBD1 (5 bases). The ends were cut back, 6 bases at V and 4 bases at J, with 16 bases in the middle. The CDR3 is 15 amino acids. From germline, CDR1 is SNHLY and CDR2 FYNNEI. CDR3 residues: CASRKEGAGNQPQHF. DNA of the CDR3: TGTGCCAGCAGAAAAGAAGGGGCAGGAAATCAGCCCCAGCATTTT.

This clonotype was observed a handful of times. The gene calls are TRBV12-3 or TRBV12-4 and TRBJ2-7, with 9 bases matching TRBD1. This CDR3 region has 13 residues. With V trimmed by 4 bases and J by 6 bases, 4 bases remained unmatched. CDR3 sequence: CASSSGTGLEQYF. DNA of the CDR3: TGTGCCAGCAGTTCCGGGACAGGGCTCGAGCAGTACTTC.

The chain recombines TRBV6-5 with TRBJ1-1; TRBD1 might be the D (6 bases). CDR3 size: 14 residues. Looked up from germline, CDR1 is MNHEY and CDR2 is SVGAGI. Trimming took off 4 bases at V and 5 bases at J, with 14 bases between the two ends. The CDR3 bases are TGTGCCAGCAGTTCCGGGGGGCTAGGGACTGAAGCTTTCTTT. As protein: CASSSGGLGTEAFF.

V and J are TRBV20-1 and TRBJ2-2; D not certain. Germline V gene data show CDR1 as DFQATT and CDR2 as SNEGSKA (reference sequence). V was trimmed by 7 bases and J by 3 bases, leaving 9 bases between them. The CDR3 is made up of 12 amino acids. CDR3 in DNA: TGCAGTGGGACCCAACACACCGGGGAGCTGTTTTTT. Translating gives CSGTQHTGELFF.

In this sample, this clonotype turned up once. This chain uses TRBV7-9 with TRBJ1-1; tentative D call: TRBD1 (6 bases). The CDR3 extends over 15 amino acids. Germline values: CDR1 SEHNR, CDR2 FQNEAQ (reference sequence). Trimming removed 4 bases from V and 1 base from J, with 13 bases in between. Here the CDR3 reads CASSSWTAENTEAFF. CDR3 DNA: TGTGCCAGCAGCTCTTGGACAGCCGAGAACACTGAAGCTTTCTTT.

The table lists this clonotype with many counts. The chain uses TRBV15 and TRBJ2-5; D is uncertain. V dropped 2 bases and J dropped 0 bases, with 7 bases sitting between them. The germline gives CDR1 LNHNV, CDR2 YYDKDF (reference sequence). The CDR3 contains 14 residues. The CDR3 DNA follows: TGTGCCACCAGCAGATTACCGAACCAAGAGACCCAGTACTTC. Protein sequence: CATSRLPNQETQYF.

This chain connects TRBV6-5 to TRBJ2-7, with 9 bases matching TRBD1. Germline-derived CDR1 and CDR2 are MNHEY and SVGAGI. This CDR3 region has 14 residues. The V gene end was trimmed by 10 bases and the J gene end by 2 bases; junction bases not matched to a gene: 9. The CDR3 loop is CATSGQGLTYEQYF. The CDR3, as DNA: TGTGCCACCTCGGGACAGGGCTTAACCTACGAGCAGTACTTC.

This clonotype was seen a handful of times. The chain is built from TRBV9 and TRBJ1-3; TRBD1 is a possible D gene (6 bases). The CDR3 has 13 amino acids. CDR1 and CDR2 from the germline V gene are SGDLS and YYNGEE. Trimming pared 1 base from V and 4 bases from J, leaving 6 bases between. CDR3 protein: CASSVTGGNTIYF. DNA for the CDR3: TGTGCCAGCAGCGTAACAGGGGGAAACACCATATATTTT.

This clonotype appeared many times. The rearrangement uses TRBV29-1 and TRBJ2-5; the match to TRBD1 covers 9 bases. Germline lookup yields CDR1 SQVTM and CDR2 ANQGSEA. The CDR3 is 14 amino acids. The V segment lost 5 bases and the J segment 5 bases; nucleotides outside the gene matches: 9. The CDR3 DNA is TGCAGCGTTCCCCCCGGGACAGGGTGGGAGACCCAGTACTTC. This gives the protein CSVPPGTGWETQYF.

This clonotype was observed many times. This chain connects TRBV9 to TRBJ1-2; D unclear. The CDR3 has 14 residues. Trimming took 4 bases from V and 2 from J, leaving 12 bases between them. The germline CDR1 and CDR2 sequences are SGDLS and YYNGEE. CDR3 coding DNA: TGTGCCAGCAGCCCCGCGACGGGGAACTATGGCTACACCTTC. Translation: CASSPATGNYGYTF.

This clonotype was seen once. This may stem from a read error, because a much larger clone lies one nucleotide away. The CDR3: CSGFWTSGETQYF. Here the CDR3 DNA reads TGCAGCGGCTTTTGGACTAGTGGAGAGACCCAGTACTTC. The V gene is TRBV29-1, the J gene TRBJ2-5, with 7 positions matching TRBD2. Germline assignment: CDR1 SQVTM and CDR2 ANQGSEA. This CDR3 is 13 amino acids long. With 7 bases clipped from V and 4 bases from J, the junction kept 9 bases outside the gene matches.

This clonotype was counted many times. The DNA is left out, because the CDR3 cannot be placed on it with certainty; the CDR3 is given as TCRdb lists it. The chain uses TRBV2 and TRBJ1-4; the D call of TRBD1 is as the table states it, not checked on the DNA. In germline, CDR1 is SNHLY, CDR2 FYNNEI. The CDR3 is 17 amino acids long, termini counted. CDR3: CASSTSALDRGLEKLFF.

This clonotype was recorded a few times. This chain uses TRBV4-1 with TRBJ2-7; tentative D call: TRBD2 (6 bases). The germline V and J ends were trimmed by 1 base and 2 bases, with 9 bases remaining between them. From germline, CDR1 is MGHRA and CDR2 YSYEKL. This CDR3 comprises 14 residues. The CDR3 region has the DNA TGCGCCAGCAGCCAAGGACTAGGCCCCTACGAGCAGTACTTC. Protein sequence: CASSQGLGPYEQYF.

The chain uses TRBV7-2 and TRBJ1-3; the D gene is possibly TRBD1 (5 bases). V lost 1 base, J lost 3 bases, and 7 bases lay in between. Per the germline V gene, CDR1 is SGHTA and CDR2 is FQGNSA. The CDR3 is 14 residues long. CDR3 residues: CASSLGRVGNTIYF. CDR3 coding DNA: TGTGCCAGCAGCTTAGGCAGGGTTGGAAACACCATATATTTT.

In its sample, this clonotype was seen once. The chain employs TRBV27 and TRBJ1-5; D is perhaps TRBD1 (6 bases). This CDR3 region has 16 residues. In germline, CDR1 is MNHEY, CDR2 SMNVEV (reference sequence). V shed 5 bases and J shed 5 bases, with 19 bases lying between them. CDR3 in amino acids: CASSPTSGAGDQPQHF. The CDR3 DNA reads as TGTGCCAGCAGTCCTACCTCAGGGGCGGGCGATCAGCCCCAGCATTTT.

The sample holds a few counts of this clonotype. Here the CDR3 reads CASSSTEAYNSPLHF. As DNA, the CDR3 is TGCGCCAGCAGCTCGACAGAAGCGTATAATTCACCCCTCCACTTT. V usage is TRBV5-1 and J usage is TRBJ1-6; tentatively, D is TRBD1 (5 bases). CDR1 is SGHRS and CDR2 is YFSETQ in the germline V gene. Between the trimmed V and J ends, which lost 3 bases and 4 bases, there was a span of 11 bases. This CDR3 is built from 15 residues.

On this clonotype itself: Being one base from a much bigger clone, this may be a read error. The chain employs TRBV9 and TRBJ2-7, with TRBD2 matching 7 bases. After removal of 0 bases from V and 3 bases from J, the junction contained 3 bases not matched to a gene. The germline gives CDR1 SGDLS, CDR2 YYNGEE. The CDR3 is 14 amino acids. CDR3 protein: CASSVAGGVYEQYF. For the CDR3, the DNA is TGTGCCAGCAGCGTAGCTGGGGGGGTCTACGAGCAGTACTTC.

This clonotype occurred many times. This chain connects TRBV20-1 to TRBJ2-7; tentatively, D is TRBD1 or TRBD2 (5 bases each). Trimming left V 6 bases short and J 0 bases short, with 12 bases between. Germline V gene sequence: CDR1 DFQATT, CDR2 SNEGSKA (reference sequence). This CDR3 is built from 13 residues. Written as DNA, the CDR3 is TGCAGTGCGACAGCGGAAAGCTCCTACGAGCAGTACTTC. Translated: CSATAESSYEQYF.

This chain's CDR3 is CATSPVGTRQYF. The CDR3 DNA reads as TGTGCCACCAGCCCAGTCGGGACACGGCAGTACTTC. The chain links TRBV15 to TRBJ2-7, with D maybe TRBD1 (6 bases). This CDR3 contains 12 residues. CDR1 is LNHNV, CDR2 YYDKDF, per germline (reference sequence). With 5 bases removed from V and 9 bases from J, the gap between germline ends came to 14 bases.

A few counts support this clonotype. The chain employs TRBV2 and TRBJ1-5; possible D gene TRBD1, 6 bases. The germline gives CDR1 SNHLY, CDR2 FYNNEI. V was clipped by 9 bases and J by 1 base, with 13 bases between them. The CDR3 runs 14 residues. As DNA, the CDR3 is TGTGCCAGTCGACAGGAGGTCAGCAATCAGCCCCAGCATTTT. This translates into CASRQEVSNQPQHF.